This T cell receptor (beta chain) was sequenced during a study of regulatory T cells in long-lasting Graves disease. Findings and limits, study-wide: Persistent patients shared more public clonotypes (2,741) than newly diagnosed patients (roughly 960).

Germline CDR1 and CDR2: MNHEY and SVGAGI. V was pared by 0 bases and J by 0 bases, with 6 bases between. This CDR3 contains 15 residues. Described time point: newly diagnosed GD, antithyroid drugs for less than 3 months. Isolated PBMC RNA provided the starting material for the TCR library. This clonotype was counted many times. Its antigen remains unidentified. Library construction for TCR beta used iRepertoire HTBI primers and Arm-PCR of CDR3 regions. In the study's own analysis: Across all samples, roughly 60 TRBV segments and about 13 TRBJ segments were identified. TCRdb ran MiXCR on the multiplex PCR reads and lists one entry per CDR3 protein. None of the V and J calls come from the authors' own analysis; TCRdb made them. The repertoire holds around 400,000 distinct CDR3 sequences, 15% seen once, with roughly 20% in the top ten.

This TCR was sampled from a female donor with Graves disease. The chain joins TRBV6-5 to TRBJ2-1; D remains ambiguous. The sample was peripheral blood mononuclear cells (PBMCs), taken at new diagnosis, from a patient treated with antithyroid drugs. The CDR3 sequence: CASSYSLSSYNEQFF. CDR3 DNA sequence: TGTGCCAGCAGTTACTCCTTGAGCTCCTACAATGAGCAGTTCTTC.